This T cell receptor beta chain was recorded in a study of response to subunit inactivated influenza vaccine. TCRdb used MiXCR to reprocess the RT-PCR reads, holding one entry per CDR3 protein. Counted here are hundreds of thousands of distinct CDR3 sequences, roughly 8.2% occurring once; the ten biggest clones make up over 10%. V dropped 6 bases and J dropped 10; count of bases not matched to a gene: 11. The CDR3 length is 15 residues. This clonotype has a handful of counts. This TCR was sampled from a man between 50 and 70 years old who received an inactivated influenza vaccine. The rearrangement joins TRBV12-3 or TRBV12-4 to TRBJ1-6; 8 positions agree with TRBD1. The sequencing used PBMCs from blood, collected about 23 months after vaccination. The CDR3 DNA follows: TGTGCCAGCAGATCAGACAGGGGTACAAGATCACCCCTCCACTTT. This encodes CASRSDRGTRSPLHF.